One and the same sample provided the 11 T cell receptor beta chains below, sequenced in a study of early T cells in non-severe SARS-CoV-2 infection. One entry per CDR3 protein results from TCRdb running MiXCR on the 5' RACE reads. The sample includes 27,000 or so distinct CDR3 sequences, roughly 4.5% of them seen just once. The material sequenced was whole blood. All receptors derive from an adult who was a healthcare worker with PCR-confirmed SARS-CoV-2 infection or an uninfected control (not recorded which).

At least ten counts were recorded for this clonotype. This chain joins TRBV6-5 and TRBJ2-5; 7 bases are a match to TRBD1. The germline gives CDR1 MNHEY, CDR2 SVGAGI. CDR3 length: 14 amino acids. After removal of 0 bases from V and 5 bases from J, the junction contained 3 bases not matched to a gene. The CDR3 sequence is CASSYSKGAETQYF. The CDR3 DNA is TGTGCCAGCAGTTACTCCAAGGGGGCTGAGACCCAGTACTTC.

This clonotype was found many times. This chain links TRBV12-3 or TRBV12-4 with TRBJ2-1; D remains ambiguous. Trimming pared 4 bases from V and 6 bases from J, leaving 13 bases between. This CDR3 has 14 amino acids. CDR3 sequence reads: CASSSVHDVNEQFF. In DNA, the CDR3 is TGTGCCAGCAGTTCGGTTCATGATGTCAATGAGCAGTTCTTC.

At least ten counts were recorded for this clonotype. The gene calls are TRBV28 and TRBJ2-3, with D perhaps TRBD2 (7 bases). The V end was cut by 5 bases, the J end by 1 base, with 16 bases between. This CDR3 has 16 residues. Germline V lookup: CDR1 MDHEN, CDR2 SYDVKM. The CDR3 spells CASSLGGGPRTDTQYF. CDR3 sequence (DNA): TGTGCCAGCAGTCTAGGGGGGGGGCCTCGCACAGATACGCAGTATTTT.

This clonotype has ten or more counts. For the CDR3, the DNA is TGCAGTGGCCCACAACGGACCGCAGGGGGCAGACTAGCGGAACCGTACAATGAGCAGTTCTTC. Protein: CSGPQRTAGGRLAEPYNEQFF. V gene TRBV20-1 combines with J gene TRBJ2-1, with a weak D call TRBD2 (9 bases). Trimming took off 7 bases at V and 4 bases at J, with 38 bases between the two ends. The CDR3 is made up of 21 amino acids. From germline, CDR1 is DFQATT and CDR2 SNEGSKA (reference sequence).

This clonotype has just a few counts. The J gene is TRBJ2-7, the V gene TRBV5-1; unclear D gene. CDR1 is SGHRS and CDR2 is YFSETQ in the germline V gene. The CDR3 runs 12 residues. V was cut by 1 base and J by 7 bases, with 9 bases left in between. The CDR3 region has the DNA TGCGCCAGCAGCTTGTCCTACGAGGAGCAGTACTTC. Its protein product is CASSLSYEEQYF.

There are many counts of this clonotype. The chain combines TRBV10-3 with TRBJ1-2; no firm D call. Germline assignment: CDR1 ENHRY and CDR2 SYGVKD. CDR3 length: 12 amino acids. The germline V and J ends were trimmed by 2 bases and 7 bases, with 8 bases remaining between them. The CDR3 nucleotides are TGTGCCATCAGTGAGCAGGTTGGTGGCTACACCTTC. Amino acid sequence: CAISEQVGGYTF.

This clonotype was found many times. J is TRBJ2-3 and V is TRBV4-2; 8 nucleotides match TRBD2. J was trimmed by 0 bases and V by 1 base; bases with no gene match: 3. The CDR3 has 16 residues. Germline loops: CDR1 LGHNA, CDR2 YNFKEQ. The CDR3 loop reads CASSQVGTRSTDTQYF. The DNA for the CDR3 is TGTGCCAGCAGCCAAGTTGGGACTAGAAGCACAGATACGCAGTATTTT.

This clonotype has ten or more counts. This chain connects TRBV7-3 to TRBJ2-3; D could derive from TRBD1 or TRBD2 (5 bases each). Germline V lookup: CDR1 SGHTA, CDR2 FQGTGA. Trimming removed 5 bases from V and 3 bases from J, with 15 bases in between. The CDR3 extends over 15 amino acids. The CDR3 protein is CASSPSLGETDTQYF. The CDR3 DNA reads as TGTGCCAGCAGCCCTAGTTTGGGGGAGACAGATACGCAGTATTTT. Variable domain in full (rest from reference TRBV7-3 and TRBJ2-3): GAGVSQTPSNKVTEKGKYVELRCDPISGHTALYWYRQSLGQGPEFLIYFQGTGAADDSGLPNDRFFAVRPEGSVSTLKIQRTERGDSAVYLCASSPSLGETDTQYFGPGTRLTVL.

This clonotype appeared many times. V gene TRBV7-8 combines with J gene TRBJ2-1; 7 nucleotides match TRBD2. The CDR3 has 16 amino acids. The germline gives CDR1 SGHVS, CDR2 FQNEAQ. Trimming removed 0 bases from V and 4 bases from J; junction bases left unmatched: 6. As DNA, the CDR3 is TGTGCCAGCAGCTTAGCCGGCGGGAGAGGTTACAATGAGCAGTTCTTC. This translates into CASSLAGGRGYNEQFF.

This clonotype has ten or more counts. Here the CDR3 reads CSVEDWNEQFF. DNA for the CDR3: TGCAGCGTTGAAGATTGGAATGAGCAGTTCTTC. The chain carries TRBV29-1 and TRBJ2-1; D unclear. The CDR3 sequence is 11 residues long. Germline CDR1 SQVTM, CDR2 ANQGSEA. Trimming removed 0 bases from V and 7 bases from J, with 4 bases in between.

This clonotype was detected many times. This chain joins TRBV20-1 and TRBJ2-1, with 8 bases that match TRBD2. There are 15 residues in the CDR3. CDR1 is DFQATT, CDR2 SNEGSKA, per germline (reference sequence). J lost 4 bases, V lost 3 bases, and 8 bases had no gene match. CDR3: CSASAASGLYNEQFF. The CDR3 bases are TGCAGTGCTAGCGCGGCTAGCGGGTTGTACAATGAGCAGTTCTTC.